Listed below are T cell receptor beta chains from one sample, sequenced in a study of blood T cell repertoires in COVID-19. Data came from immunoSEQ multiplex PCR; TCRdb stores just in-frame clones and leaves some out. There are hundreds of thousands of clones in the sample; about nine tenths occur only once, and over 1.5% lies in the top ten. What was sequenced was PBMCs or T cells enriched from blood (not recorded which). These receptors were taken from a man aged 40-50 years who had recovered from COVID-19. CDR3s include the opening cysteine and the closing phenylalanine or tryptophan. D genes are given only for firm matches. Some rows mark clone size as missing; the rest say once, few, many or name a class of expanded clone.

d_call: TRBD1; j_call: TRBJ2-1; v_call: TRBV7-3; clone_size: .; cdr3_nt: TGTGCCAGCAGGTTACCTTCTCGGGACAGGGTTTCCTACAATGAGCAGTTCTTC; cdr3_aa: CASRLPSRDRVSYNEQFF
d_call: .; j_call: TRBJ2-5; v_call: TRBV14; clone_size: .; cdr3_nt: TGTGCCAGCAGCCAAAGGCCACCCCGCGGCGGAGAGACCCAGTACTTC; cdr3_aa: CASSQRPPRGGETQYF
d_call: .; j_call: TRBJ2-3; v_call: TRBV11-3; clone_size: .; cdr3_nt: TGTGCCAGCAGCTCCCGTCCGGATACGCAGTATTTT; cdr3_aa: CASSSRPDTQYF
d_call: TRBD1; j_call: TRBJ1-6; v_call: TRBV4-1; clone_size: .; cdr3_nt: TGCGCCAGCAGTCTGGAGGGGGCGCCTTATAATTCACCCCTCCACTTT; cdr3_aa: CASSLEGAPYNSPLHF
d_call: TRBD2; j_call: TRBJ2-7; v_call: TRBV2; clone_size: .; cdr3_nt: TGTGCCAGCAGGGAGGGACTAGCGGCAGACGAGCAGTACTTC; cdr3_aa: CASREGLAADEQYF
d_call: .; j_call: TRBJ2-5; v_call: TRBV10-3; clone_size: .; cdr3_nt: TGTGCCATCAGTGAGTCGACAGAAGAGACCCAGTACTTC; cdr3_aa: CAISESTEETQYF
d_call: .; j_call: TRBJ1-5; v_call: TRBV15; clone_size: .; cdr3_nt: TGTGCCACCAGCAGAGATAGCTGGGGGCGCGGACGGGGTAATAGCAATCAGCCCCAGCATTTT; cdr3_aa: CATSRDSWGRGRGNSNQPQHF
d_call: .; j_call: TRBJ2-2; v_call: TRBV7-8; clone_size: .; cdr3_nt: TGTGCCAGCAGCTTAGTGGTCAGCGGGCCGAACACCGGGGAGCTGTTTTTT; cdr3_aa: CASSLVVSGPNTGELFF
d_call: .; j_call: TRBJ2-1; v_call: TRBV30; clone_size: .; cdr3_nt: TGTGCCTGGAGTCCCCTGGGGCCTATCCATGAGCAGTTCTTC; cdr3_aa: CAWSPLGPIHEQFF
d_call: .; j_call: TRBJ2-1; v_call: TRBV29-1; clone_size: .; cdr3_nt: TGCAGCGAGGGTTCTTACAATGAGCAGTTCTTC; cdr3_aa: CSEGSYNEQFF
d_call: TRBD2; j_call: TRBJ2-7; v_call: TRBV27; clone_size: .; cdr3_nt: TGTGCCAGCAGTTACCTAGCGGGGACATACGAGCAGTACTTC; cdr3_aa: CASSYLAGTYEQYF
d_call: TRBD2; j_call: TRBJ2-7; v_call: TRBV11-2; clone_size: .; cdr3_nt: TGTGCCAGCAGCTTACGAGGCAGCGGGAGGGCCAACGAGCAGTACTTC; cdr3_aa: CASSLRGSGRANEQYF
d_call: TRBD1; j_call: TRBJ1-1; v_call: TRBV6-5; clone_size: .; cdr3_nt: TGTGCCAGCAGACAGGGGCGCGGAAACACTGAAGCTTTCTTT; cdr3_aa: CASRQGRGNTEAFF
d_call: .; j_call: TRBJ1-2; v_call: TRBV7-9; clone_size: .; cdr3_nt: TGTGCCAGCAGCTTTACAGTAGACATCCAGTCCGACTATGGCTACACCTTC; cdr3_aa: CASSFTVDIQSDYGYTF
d_call: TRBD2; j_call: TRBJ2-2; v_call: TRBV7-6; clone_size: .; cdr3_nt: TGTGCCAGCAGCGCAACGGTAGTACTAGCGGGAGTCGTTGCCGGGGAGCTGTTTTTT; cdr3_aa: CASSATVVLAGVVAGELFF
d_call: .; j_call: TRBJ1-1; v_call: TRBV19; clone_size: once; cdr3_nt: TGTGCCAGTAGTTCACTCAGGTCAAACACTGAAGCTTTCTTT; cdr3_aa: CASSSLRSNTEAFF
d_call: TRBD2; j_call: TRBJ2-3; v_call: TRBV14; clone_size: .; cdr3_nt: TGTGCCAGCAGCCGCGGACTAGCGGGGGGCACAGATACGCAGTATTTT; cdr3_aa: CASSRGLAGGTDTQYF
d_call: .; j_call: TRBJ1-1; v_call: TRBV6-5; clone_size: few; cdr3_nt: TGTGCCAGCACCCGACAGGAGAACACTGAAGCTTTCTTT; cdr3_aa: CASTRQENTEAFF
d_call: .; j_call: TRBJ1-2; v_call: TRBV28; clone_size: .; cdr3_nt: TGTGCCAGCAGTGCACCGGGGGGCTACACCTTC; cdr3_aa: CASSAPGGYTF
d_call: .; j_call: TRBJ1-5; v_call: TRBV19; clone_size: .; cdr3_nt: TGTGCCAGTAGTATACTCGAGGAGGCCCAGCATTTT; cdr3_aa: CASSILEEAQHF
d_call: TRBD1; j_call: TRBJ1-6; v_call: TRBV18; clone_size: few; cdr3_nt: TGTGCCAGCTCTCGTACCGGGACAGGAAATAATTCACCCCTCCACTTT; cdr3_aa: CASSRTGTGNNSPLHF
d_call: .; j_call: TRBJ2-6; v_call: TRBV4-2; clone_size: many; cdr3_nt: TGTGCCAGCAGCCAAGAAGACTCTTCTGGGGCCAACGTCCTGACTTTC; cdr3_aa: CASSQEDSSGANVLTF
d_call: TRBD1; j_call: TRBJ2-5; v_call: TRBV5-4; clone_size: .; cdr3_nt: TGTGCCAGCAGCATGGGACAGGAGATGTGGGAGACCCAGTACTTC; cdr3_aa: CASSMGQEMWETQYF
d_call: TRBD1; j_call: TRBJ1-3; v_call: TRBV18; clone_size: .; cdr3_nt: TGTGCCAGCTCATATACGGACAGGGGGCGAGGTTCCGAAAACACCATATATTTT; cdr3_aa: CASSYTDRGRGSENTIYF
d_call: TRBD2; j_call: TRBJ2-1; v_call: TRBV15; clone_size: few; cdr3_nt: TGTGCCACCAGCAGAGAATTTGGGACTAGCGTCAATGAGCAGTTCTTC; cdr3_aa: CATSREFGTSVNEQFF
d_call: TRBD1; j_call: TRBJ1-5; v_call: TRBV2; clone_size: .; cdr3_nt: TGTGCCAGCAAGGAGACAGGGGCACTAAATAGCAATCAGCCCCAGCATTTT; cdr3_aa: CASKETGALNSNQPQHF
d_call: TRBD1; j_call: TRBJ1-4; v_call: TRBV6-5; clone_size: few; cdr3_nt: TGTGCCAGCAGAACAGGGGAACCTAATGAAAAACTGTTTTTT; cdr3_aa: CASRTGEPNEKLFF
d_call: TRBD1; j_call: TRBJ2-7; v_call: TRBV30; clone_size: .; cdr3_nt: TGTGCCTGGAGGACAGGGCCCGAGCAGTACTTC; cdr3_aa: CAWRTGPEQYF
d_call: .; j_call: TRBJ2-3; v_call: TRBV7-2; clone_size: .; cdr3_nt: TGTGCCAGCGTCCGGGATGCTGGCACAGATACGCAGTATTTT; cdr3_aa: CASVRDAGTDTQYF
d_call: .; j_call: TRBJ1-1; v_call: TRBV6-2/TRBV6-3; clone_size: .; cdr3_nt: TGTGCCAGCAGTTACTCGCAGGCAGGGGACAAGATTGGGACTGAAGCTTTCTTT; cdr3_aa: CASSYSQAGDKIGTEAFF
d_call: TRBD1; j_call: TRBJ2-7; v_call: TRBV6-5; clone_size: .; cdr3_nt: TGTGCCAGCAGTTCGACAGGGTACTACGAGCAGTACTTC; cdr3_aa: CASSSTGYYEQYF
d_call: TRBD1; j_call: TRBJ2-5; v_call: TRBV6-5; clone_size: .; cdr3_nt: TGTGCCAGCAGCTACACAGGGGTGGAGACCCAGTACTTC; cdr3_aa: CASSYTGVETQYF
d_call: .; j_call: TRBJ1-6; v_call: TRBV6-5; clone_size: .; cdr3_nt: TGTGCCAGCTCGAGGGGGAATTCACCCCTCCACTTT; cdr3_aa: CASSRGNSPLHF
d_call: .; j_call: TRBJ1-3; v_call: TRBV28; clone_size: .; cdr3_nt: TGTGCCAGCAGTTTTCGCGGCGGAAACACCATATATTTT; cdr3_aa: CASSFRGGNTIYF
d_call: TRBD1; j_call: TRBJ1-2; v_call: TRBV7-3; clone_size: .; cdr3_nt: TGTGCCAGCAGCTTAACGGGACAGGGGCTCGAGGAGGATGGCTACACCTTC; cdr3_aa: CASSLTGQGLEEDGYTF
d_call: TRBD2; j_call: TRBJ2-2; v_call: TRBV3-1/TRBV3-2; clone_size: .; cdr3_nt: TGTGCCAGCAGCCCGGGGGGAATCGGGGAGCTGTTTTTT; cdr3_aa: CASSPGGIGELFF
d_call: TRBD2; j_call: TRBJ2-1; v_call: TRBV7-9; clone_size: few; cdr3_nt: TGTGCCAGCAGCCCGCGGGGGGGCCCCAGCAATGAGCAGTTCTTC; cdr3_aa: CASSPRGGPSNEQFF
d_call: TRBD2; j_call: TRBJ2-5; v_call: TRBV5-1; clone_size: .; cdr3_nt: TGCGCCAGCAGCAAGGGCCTAGCGGAACCAGAGACCCAGTACTTC; cdr3_aa: CASSKGLAEPETQYF
d_call: TRBD1; j_call: TRBJ1-5; v_call: TRBV19; clone_size: .; cdr3_nt: TGTGCCAGTAGAATCCCCGGGACAGGGGGCATTCAGCCCCAGCATTTT; cdr3_aa: CASRIPGTGGIQPQHF
d_call: .; j_call: TRBJ2-7; v_call: TRBV12-3/TRBV12-4; clone_size: .; cdr3_nt: TGTGCCAGCAGTGTCGGAGTGTACGAGCAGTACTTC; cdr3_aa: CASSVGVYEQYF
d_call: TRBD1; j_call: TRBJ1-2; v_call: TRBV28; clone_size: .; cdr3_nt: TGTGCCAGCAGTTTAGGGACAGCCCAACTCTATGGCTACACCTTC; cdr3_aa: CASSLGTAQLYGYTF
d_call: .; j_call: TRBJ2-3; v_call: TRBV7-9; clone_size: .; cdr3_nt: TGTGCCAGCAGCACCTCCGTTTTTGGGGCAATAAGCACAGATACGCAGTATTTT; cdr3_aa: CASSTSVFGAISTDTQYF
d_call: TRBD1; j_call: TRBJ1-2; v_call: TRBV6-5; clone_size: once; cdr3_nt: TGTGCCAGCAGTTCGTTTCTCGACAGGGCCCGACACACCTTC; cdr3_aa: CASSSFLDRARHTF
d_call: TRBD1; j_call: TRBJ2-7; v_call: TRBV7-2; clone_size: .; cdr3_nt: TGTGCCAGCAGCTTAGGCGGGGACAGGGGGCTCGCCCACCACTACGAGCAGTACTTC; cdr3_aa: CASSLGGDRGLAHHYEQYF
d_call: TRBD2; j_call: TRBJ2-7; v_call: TRBV19; clone_size: .; cdr3_nt: TGTGCCAGTAGTATAGAACCGGGACTAGGTTACGAGCAGTACTTC; cdr3_aa: CASSIEPGLGYEQYF
d_call: .; j_call: TRBJ1-1; v_call: TRBV9; clone_size: few; cdr3_nt: TGTGCCAGCAGCGCTAGACGTGAGGGGGTTGCTTTCTTT; cdr3_aa: CASSARREGVAFF
d_call: TRBD2; j_call: TRBJ2-7; v_call: TRBV29-1; clone_size: .; cdr3_nt: TGCAGCGCGACTAGCGGGAACGAGCAGTACTTC; cdr3_aa: CSATSGNEQYF
d_call: TRBD2; j_call: TRBJ2-1; v_call: TRBV19; clone_size: once; cdr3_nt: TGTGCCAGTAGTATAGGTTTAGCGGGATTCCATGAGCAGTTCTTC; cdr3_aa: CASSIGLAGFHEQFF
d_call: .; j_call: TRBJ1-2; v_call: TRBV3-1/TRBV3-2; clone_size: .; cdr3_nt: TGTGCCAGCAGCCAAGATCTCGCAGGGTACACCTTC; cdr3_aa: CASSQDLAGYTF
d_call: .; j_call: TRBJ2-3; v_call: TRBV5-1; clone_size: .; cdr3_nt: TGCGCCAGCAGAAACAGGGACACAGATACGCAGTATTTT; cdr3_aa: CASRNRDTDTQYF
d_call: TRBD2; j_call: TRBJ2-1; v_call: TRBV27; clone_size: .; cdr3_nt: TGTGCCAGCAGCACTCTAGCGGGGGGCTACAATGAGCAGTTCTTC; cdr3_aa: CASSTLAGGYNEQFF
d_call: .; j_call: TRBJ1-2; v_call: TRBV6-2/TRBV6-3; clone_size: .; cdr3_nt: TGTGCCAGCAGTTACCACATGGGGGCTTCTGGCTACACCTTC; cdr3_aa: CASSYHMGASGYTF
d_call: TRBD2; j_call: TRBJ2-2; v_call: TRBV7-6; clone_size: .; cdr3_nt: TGTGCCAGCAGCCACACTAGCGGGGGTCACGGGGAGCTGTTTTTT; cdr3_aa: CASSHTSGGHGELFF
d_call: .; j_call: TRBJ1-5; v_call: TRBV11-3; clone_size: .; cdr3_nt: TGTGCCAGCAGCTTTGGGCGGGGCGACAATCAGCCCCAGCATTTT; cdr3_aa: CASSFGRGDNQPQHF
d_call: TRBD2; j_call: TRBJ2-7; v_call: TRBV5-1; clone_size: .; cdr3_nt: TGCGCCAGCAGCAGGACTAGCGGGACCTCCTACGAGCAGTACTTC; cdr3_aa: CASSRTSGTSYEQYF
d_call: .; j_call: TRBJ1-3; v_call: TRBV5-1; clone_size: .; cdr3_nt: TGCGCCAGCAGCTTGGCCACGGGTACCTTCTCTGGAAACACCATATATTTT; cdr3_aa: CASSLATGTFSGNTIYF
d_call: .; j_call: TRBJ1-5; v_call: TRBV4-1; clone_size: .; cdr3_nt: TGCGCCAGCAGCCAAGACAGGGTCTTCAATCAGCCCCAGCATTTT; cdr3_aa: CASSQDRVFNQPQHF
d_call: .; j_call: TRBJ1-5; v_call: TRBV6-5; clone_size: .; cdr3_nt: TGTGCCAGCAGTTATCGGCAGGCTGCTCAGCCCCAGCATTTT; cdr3_aa: CASSYRQAAQPQHF
d_call: .; j_call: TRBJ1-6; v_call: TRBV21-1; clone_size: .; cdr3_nt: TGTGCCAGCAGCAAAAGCGCTTCACCCCTCCACTTT; cdr3_aa: CASSKSASPLHF